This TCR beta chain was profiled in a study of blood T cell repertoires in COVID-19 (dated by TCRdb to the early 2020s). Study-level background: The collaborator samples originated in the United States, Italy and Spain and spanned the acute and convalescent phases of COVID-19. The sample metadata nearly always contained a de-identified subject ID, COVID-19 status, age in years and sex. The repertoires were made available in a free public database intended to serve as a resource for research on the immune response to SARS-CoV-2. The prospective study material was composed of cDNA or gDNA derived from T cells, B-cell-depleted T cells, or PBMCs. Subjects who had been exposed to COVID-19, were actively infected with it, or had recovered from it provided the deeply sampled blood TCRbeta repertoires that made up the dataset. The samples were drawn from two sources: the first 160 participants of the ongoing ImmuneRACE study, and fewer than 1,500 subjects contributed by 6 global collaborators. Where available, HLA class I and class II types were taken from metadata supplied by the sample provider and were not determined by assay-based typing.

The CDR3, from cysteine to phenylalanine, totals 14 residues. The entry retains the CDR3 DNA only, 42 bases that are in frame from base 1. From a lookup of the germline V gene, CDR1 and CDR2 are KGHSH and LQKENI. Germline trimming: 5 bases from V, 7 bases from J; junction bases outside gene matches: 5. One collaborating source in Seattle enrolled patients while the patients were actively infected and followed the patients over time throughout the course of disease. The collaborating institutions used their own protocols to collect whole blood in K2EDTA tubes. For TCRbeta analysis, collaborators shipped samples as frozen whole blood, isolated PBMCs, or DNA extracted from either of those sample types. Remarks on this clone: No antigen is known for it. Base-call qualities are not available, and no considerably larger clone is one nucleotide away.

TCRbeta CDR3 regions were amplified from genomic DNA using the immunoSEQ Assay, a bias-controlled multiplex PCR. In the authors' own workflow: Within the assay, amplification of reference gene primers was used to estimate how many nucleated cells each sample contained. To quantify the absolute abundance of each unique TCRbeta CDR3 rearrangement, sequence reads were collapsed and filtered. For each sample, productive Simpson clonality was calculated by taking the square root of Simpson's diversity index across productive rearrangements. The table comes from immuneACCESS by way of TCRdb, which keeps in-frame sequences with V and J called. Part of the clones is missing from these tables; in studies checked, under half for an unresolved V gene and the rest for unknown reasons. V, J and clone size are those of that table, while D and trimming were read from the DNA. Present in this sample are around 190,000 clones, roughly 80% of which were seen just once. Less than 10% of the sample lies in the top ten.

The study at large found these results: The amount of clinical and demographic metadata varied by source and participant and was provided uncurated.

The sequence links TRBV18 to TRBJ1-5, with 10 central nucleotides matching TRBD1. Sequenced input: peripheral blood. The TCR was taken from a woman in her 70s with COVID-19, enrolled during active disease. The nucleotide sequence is TGTGCCAGCTCAGCAGGGACAGGGGAACAGCCCCAGCATTTT. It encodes CASSAGTGEQPQHF.